These 27 T cell receptor beta chains came from one sample sequenced in a study of PD-L1 blockade in urothelial cancer. Data came from immunoSEQ multiplex PCR; TCRdb stores just in-frame clones and leaves some out. This table has around 30,000 clones, 75% to 90% appearing once. Sequenced here: PBMCs, sampled around atezolizumab (anti-PD-L1) treatment. These receptor sequences come from a man aged 50 or older with urothelial cancer.

In this sample, this clone turned up a few times. This sequence joins TRBV19 and TRBJ1-6, with D perhaps matching TRBD1 (5 bases). Germline V gene lookup returns CDR1 LNHDA and CDR2 SQIVND (reference sequence). V was trimmed by 6 bases and J by 5 bases, leaving 11 bases between them. This CDR3 comprises 14 residues. The chain's CDR3 is CASRQGRDNSPLHF. CDR3 DNA sequence: TGTGCCAGTAGGCAGGGCAGGGATAATTCACCCCTCCACTTT. Full variable domain (outside the CDR3, taken from reference TRBV19 and TRBJ1-6): DGGITQSPKYLFRKEGQNVTLSCEQNLNHDAMYWYRQDPGQGLRLIYYSQIVNDFQKGDIAEGYSVSREKKESFPLTVTSAQKNPTAFYLCASRQGRDNSPLHFGNGTRLTVT.

The chain couples TRBV10-2 to TRBJ2-3, with 7 nucleotides matching TRBD2. Unmatched junction bases numbered 3, after V lost 7 bases and J lost 2 bases. This CDR3 has 13 amino acids. Germline lookup yields CDR1 WSHSY and CDR2 SAAADI. CDR3 sequence (DNA): TGCGCCAGCAAAGGGACTACCACAGATACGCAGTATTTT. As protein: CASKGTTTDTQYF.

The chain carries TRBV4-2 and TRBJ2-1; TRBD2 matches at 12 bases. Germline values: CDR1 LGHNA, CDR2 YNFKEQ. V lost 4 bases to trimming and J lost 7 bases; unmatched junction nucleotides: 14. CDR3 length: 18 residues. As DNA, the CDR3 is TGTGCCAGCAGCCCGACTAGCGGGGGCCCCTACTCAGGAAATGAGCAGTTCTTC. Residues: CASSPTSGGPYSGNEQFF.

The chain recombines TRBV25-1 with TRBJ2-5; D is perhaps TRBD1 (6 bases). This CDR3 has 14 residues. CDR1 and CDR2 (germline): MGHDK, SYGVNS. The V end was cut by 0 bases, the J end by 3 bases, with 8 bases between. CDR3 in DNA: TGTGCCAGCAGTGAATACACAGGGAAAGAGACCCAGTACTTC. Translated: CASSEYTGKETQYF. Full variable domain (rest looked up from reference TRBV25-1 and TRBJ2-5): EADIYQTPRYLVIGTGKKITLECSQTMGHDKMYWYQQDPGMELHLIHYSYGVNSTEKGDLSSESTVSRIRTEHFPLTLESARPSHTSQYLCASSEYTGKETQYFGPGTRLLVL.

This clone was seen a few times. The chain recombines TRBV5-1 with TRBJ1-4, with TRBD1 identical over 9 bases. Germline V gene data show CDR1 as SGHRS and CDR2 as YFSETQ. The V segment lost 0 bases and the J segment 2 bases; nucleotides outside the gene matches: 5. CDR3 length: 17 amino acids. The CDR3 sequence is CASSLGRTGVTNEKLFF. For the CDR3, the DNA is TGCGCCAGCAGCTTGGGGAGGACAGGGGTCACTAATGAAAAACTGTTTTTT.

V and J are TRBV27 and TRBJ1-6; TRBD1 agrees at 8 bases. This CDR3 comprises 19 residues. Germline loops: CDR1 MNHEY, CDR2 SMNVEV (reference sequence). Trimming removed 0 bases from V and 11 bases from J; junction bases left unmatched: 18. CDR3 DNA sequence: TGTGCCAGCAGTTTATCGATGCCAGGGGGCATTAGTGGTTCTCCACCCCTCCACTTT. This gives the protein CASSLSMPGGISGSPPLHF.

The chain combines TRBV29-1 with TRBJ2-1; 10 nucleotides line up with TRBD1. The ends lost 2 bases at V and 7 bases at J; junction bases unmatched: 5. This CDR3 region has 14 residues. Germline V gene data show CDR1 as SQVTM and CDR2 as ANQGSEA. DNA of the CDR3: TGCAGCGTTGAAAGGAGACAGGGGGCGAATGAGCAGTTCTTC. Translated, it gives CSVERRQGANEQFF.

V is TRBV10-2 and J is TRBJ2-7; TRBD1 matches 12 bases. This CDR3 is built from 15 residues. From germline, CDR1 is WSHSY and CDR2 SAAADI. The ends lost 6 bases at V and 5 bases at J; junction bases unmatched: 8. This CDR3 reads CASRAGTGGRDEQYF. The CDR3 DNA follows: TGCGCCAGCAGAGCAGGGACAGGGGGCAGGGACGAGCAGTACTTC.

This rearrangement joins TRBV10-2 to TRBJ2-7, with 9 bases identical to TRBD2. Germline CDR1 is WSHSY and CDR2 is SAAADI. The CDR3 runs to 15 residues. Trimming cost V 3 bases and J 3 bases; bases outside gene matches: 6. CDR3 nucleotides: TGCGCCAGCAGTGACGGCCTAGCGGGGAACTACGAGCAGTACGTC. It encodes CASSDGLAGNYEQYV.

This clone was counted a single time. This chain links TRBV5-1 with TRBJ2-2, with 12 bases identical to TRBD1. V gave up 5 bases and J gave up 7 bases; unmatched junction bases: 9. The CDR3 is 16 residues long. The germline CDR1 and CDR2 sequences are SGHRS and YFSETQ. The CDR3 DNA reads as TGCGCCAGCAGGTTCGGGACAGGGGGCATCATCGGGGAGCTGTTTTTT. The encoded protein is CASRFGTGGIIGELFF.

The CDR3 nucleotides read TGTGCCAGCAGCGTAGGACAGTCCACTGAAGCTTTCTTT. Its translation: CASSVGQSTEAFF. The gene calls are TRBV9 and TRBJ1-1, with D perhaps matching TRBD1 (5 bases). The ends were cut back, 0 bases at V and 4 bases at J, with 7 bases in the middle. The CDR3 loop spans 13 amino acids. CDR1 SGDLS and CDR2 YYNGEE come from the germline V gene. Full variable domain (missing parts from reference TRBV9 and TRBJ1-1): DSGVTQTPKHLITATGQRVTLRCSPRSGDLSVYWYQQSLDQGLQFLIQYYNGEERAKGNILERFSAQQFPDLHSELNLSSLELGDSALYFCASSVGQSTEAFFGQGTRLTVV.

The V and J genes are TRBV5-1 and TRBJ2-4; 15 bases are a match to TRBD2. Per the germline V gene, CDR1 is SGHRS and CDR2 is YFSETQ. CDR3 length equals 16 residues. The V segment lost 4 bases and the J segment 7 bases; nucleotides outside the gene matches: 6. CDR3: CASSQGLAGGRNIQYF. The CDR3 DNA sequence: TGCGCCAGCAGCCAGGGACTAGCGGGGGGTAGGAACATTCAGTACTTC.

The chain recombines TRBV5-1 with TRBJ1-5; no clear D gene. V was pared by 0 bases and J by 7 bases, with 14 bases between. This CDR3 is 15 amino acids long. Looked up from germline, CDR1 is SGHRS and CDR2 is YFSETQ. CDR3: CASSLEAASGQPQHF. In nucleotides, the CDR3 is TGCGCCAGCAGCTTGGAAGCGGCCAGCGGGCAGCCCCAGCATTTT. The full variable domain, rest sourced from reference TRBV5-1 and TRBJ1-5, is KAGVTQTPRYLIKTRGQQVTLSCSPISGHRSVSWYQQTPGQGLQFLFEYFSETQRNKGNFPGRFSGRQFSNSRSEMNVSTLELGDSALYLCASSLEAASGQPQHFGDGTRLSIL.

The chain recombines TRBV4-2 with TRBJ1-3; a possible D gene is TRBD1 (6 bases). V was clipped by 4 bases and J by 0 bases, with 16 bases between them. This CDR3 has 17 amino acids. Germline values: CDR1 LGHNA, CDR2 YNFKEQ. The CDR3 here is CASSPLRGGLSGNTIYF. The CDR3 bases are TGTGCCAGCAGCCCCCTCCGTGGGGGCCTCTCTGGAAACACCATATATTTT.

The J gene is TRBJ2-3, the V gene TRBV5-6; no definite D call. Germline-derived CDR1 and CDR2 are SGHDT and YYEEEE. Trimming took off 4 bases at V and 6 bases at J, with 18 bases between the two ends. The CDR3 is 15 amino acids. As DNA, the CDR3 is TGTGCCAGCAGCGAGGTTAGGCGGTCTGCTGATACGCAGTATTTT. Its protein product is CASSEVRRSADTQYF.

This chain connects TRBV2 to TRBJ1-5; a possible D gene is TRBD1 (5 bases). Trimming shortened V by 3 bases and J by 13 bases, and 13 bases separated the two germline ends. Germline V gene lookup returns CDR1 SNHLY and CDR2 FYNNEI. This CDR3 is built from 12 residues. The CDR3 is CASSENSRGQHF. In DNA, the CDR3 is TGTGCCAGCAGTGAGAATTCGCGGGGGCAGCATTTT.

V gene TRBV5-1 combines with J gene TRBJ2-5; no clear D. CDR1 is SGHRS, CDR2 YFSETQ, per germline. The V end was cut by 0 bases, the J end by 3 bases, with 6 bases between. This CDR3 spans 13 amino acids. CDR3: CASSLAGKETQYF. DNA of the CDR3: TGCGCCAGCAGCTTGGCAGGCAAAGAGACCCAGTACTTC.

The rearrangement links TRBV5-4 to TRBJ2-1; tentative D call: TRBD2 (6 bases). This CDR3 contains 15 residues. Germline CDR1 reads SGHNT; CDR2 reads YYREEE (reference sequence). V lost 2 bases and J 5 bases, leaving 14 bases between the germline ends. CDR3 DNA sequence: TGTGCCAGCAGCTTAACCGGGACTCACAACAATGAGCAGTTCTTC. This encodes CASSLTGTHNNEQFF.

This clone has only one observation. The chain is built from TRBV7-2 and TRBJ2-5; TRBD2 agrees at 13 bases. The CDR3 is made up of 15 amino acids. Germline V gene lookup returns CDR1 SGHTA and CDR2 FQGNSA. V lost 4 bases to trimming and J lost 5 bases; unmatched junction nucleotides: 4. The CDR3 coding sequence is TGTGCCAGCAGCTCGGGACTAGCGGGGCGGGAGACCCAGTACTTC. Protein: CASSSGLAGRETQYF.

V and J are TRBV5-1 and TRBJ2-2; D is undetermined. V was trimmed by 2 bases and J by 0 bases, leaving 5 bases between them. CDR1 and CDR2 from the germline V gene are SGHRS and YFSETQ. CDR3 length: 14 amino acids. CDR3 sequence (DNA): TGCGCCAGCAGCTTCGGTGCGAACACCGGGGAGCTGTTTTTT. Its protein is CASSFGANTGELFF.

This clone showed up just once. The chain carries TRBV29-1 and TRBJ2-3, with D possibly TRBD1 on 6 matching bases. CDR1 is SQVTM and CDR2 is ANQGSEA in the germline V gene. Between the trimmed V and J ends, which lost 1 base and 2 bases, there was a span of 10 bases. The CDR3 length is 14 residues. CDR3 sequence: CSVEGTEVTDTQYF. The CDR3 nucleotides are TGCAGCGTTGAAGGGACAGAAGTCACAGATACGCAGTATTTT.

This clone has just a few counts. The chain is built from TRBV28 and TRBJ1-3; D unclear. The CDR3 is 14 amino acids. Looked up from germline, CDR1 is MDHEN and CDR2 is SYDVKM. V dropped 6 bases and J dropped 7 bases, with 16 bases sitting between them. The CDR3 sequence: CASSQIGGGNTIYF. The CDR3 bases are TGTGCCAGCAGCCAAATCGGTGGAGGGAACACCATATATTTT.

The table lists this clone with a few counts. The rearrangement joins TRBV4-1 to TRBJ2-3, with D possibly being TRBD2 (5 bases). This CDR3 has 12 residues. CDR1 and CDR2 from the germline V gene are MGHRA and YSYEKL. With 6 bases removed from V and 1 base from J, the gap between germline ends came to 5 bases. CDR3 loop: CASRRGTDTQYF. Written as DNA, the CDR3 is TGCGCCAGCAGGAGGGGCACAGATACGCAGTATTTT.

The chain uses TRBV30 and TRBJ1-6, with 10 bases lining up with TRBD1. Germline values: CDR1 GTSNPN, CDR2 SVGIG (reference sequence). V was pared by 3 bases and J by 6 bases, with 2 bases of the junction left unmatched. There are 14 residues in the CDR3. CDR3 bases: TGTGCCTGGAGGGGGGACAGGGGTAATTCACCCCTCCACTTT. This gives the protein CAWRGDRGNSPLHF.

The CDR3 region is CASSSASGRAYNEQFF. CDR3 in DNA: TGCGCCAGCAGCTCAGCTAGCGGGAGGGCTTACAATGAGCAGTTCTTC. The gene calls are TRBV5-1 and TRBJ2-1, with 12 bases identical to TRBD2. Germline loops: CDR1 SGHRS, CDR2 YFSETQ. V lost 3 bases, J lost 4 bases, and 5 bases stayed unmatched. This CDR3 spans 16 amino acids.

This clone was seen more than once but under ten times. This rearrangement joins TRBV4-1 to TRBJ2-5; 7 bases map to TRBD2. With 3 bases clipped from V and 3 bases from J, the junction kept 4 bases outside the gene matches. The CDR3 has 14 amino acids. The germline CDR1 and CDR2 sequences are MGHRA and YSYEKL. The CDR3 is CASSQGGEEETQYF. CDR3 nucleotide sequence: TGCGCCAGCAGCCAGGGGGGGGAAGAAGAGACCCAGTACTTC.

Written as DNA, the CDR3 is TGTGCCAGCGCGATTGGACAGGGGATATACGAGCAGTACGTC. Its translation is CASAIGQGIYEQYV. The chain recombines TRBV18 with TRBJ2-7; TRBD1 agrees at 9 bases. Losses at the gene ends were 8 bases for V and 4 bases for J; bases not matched to a gene: 9. Germline loops: CDR1 KGHSH, CDR2 LQKENI. The CDR3 spans 14 residues.